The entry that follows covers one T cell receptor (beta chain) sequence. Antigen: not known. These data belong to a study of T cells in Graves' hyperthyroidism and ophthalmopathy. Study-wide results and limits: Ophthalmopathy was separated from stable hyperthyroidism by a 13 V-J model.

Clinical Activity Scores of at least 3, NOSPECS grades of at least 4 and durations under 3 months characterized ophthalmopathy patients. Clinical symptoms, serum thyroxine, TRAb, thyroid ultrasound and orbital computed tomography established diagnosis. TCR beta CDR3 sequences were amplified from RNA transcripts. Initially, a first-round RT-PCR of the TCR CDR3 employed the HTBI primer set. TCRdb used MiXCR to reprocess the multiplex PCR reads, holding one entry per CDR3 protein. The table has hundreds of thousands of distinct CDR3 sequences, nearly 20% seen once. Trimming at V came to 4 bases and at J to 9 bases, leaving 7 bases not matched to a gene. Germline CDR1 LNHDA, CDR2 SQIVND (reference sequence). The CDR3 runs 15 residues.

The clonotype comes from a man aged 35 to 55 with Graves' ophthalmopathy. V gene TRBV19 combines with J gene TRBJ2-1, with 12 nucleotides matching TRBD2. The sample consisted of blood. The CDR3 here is CASSTPSGGAVEQFF. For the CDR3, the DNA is TGTGCCAGTAGTACCCCTAGCGGGGGGGCCGTTGAGCAGTTCTTC.